Only a few counts were recorded for the clone carrying this TCR beta chain. What it binds is not known. After removal of 5 bases from V and 5 bases from J, the junction contained 10 bases not matched to a gene. In germline, CDR1 is MNHNS, CDR2 SASEGT. The CDR3 spans 15 residues. TCRdb re-called the RT-PCR reads with MiXCR, one entry per CDR3 protein. The sample holds hundreds of thousands of distinct CDR3 sequences; around 11% are singletons and the top ten take roughly 10%. These data belong to a study of response to subunit inactivated influenza vaccine. Findings and limits, study-wide: It was suggested by the authors that few new T cells are recruited by each seasonal influenza vaccination.

Sample: PBMCs from blood, taken on the day of vaccination. This receptor was taken from a man in his fifties or sixties who received an inactivated influenza vaccine. The chain joins TRBV6-1 to TRBJ2-7; 9 bases are a match to TRBD1. The DNA for the CDR3 is TGTGCCAGCAGTCCCCTGGGGACAGGGTACCACGAGCAGTACTTC. Residues: CASSPLGTGYHEQYF.